These 29 T cell receptor beta chains were sequenced from one sample in a study of OX40 agonist ivuxolimab in advanced cancers. TCRdb's table, derived via immunoSEQ multiplex PCR, lists solely in-frame clones and lacks some. The profile shows around 76,000 clones, roughly 86% of them singletons. The material sequenced was CD4+ or CD8+ T cells sorted from blood, taken in a trial of the OX40 agonist ivuxolimab. The receptors stem from an adult with an advanced solid tumor such as melanoma, head and neck, liver or kidney cancer.

V and J are TRBV7-6 and TRBJ1-1; D is uncertain. Per germline, CDR1 SGHVS and CDR2 FNYEAQ. Trimming cost V 5 bases and J 1 base, with 8 bases left between them. CDR3 length equals 13 residues. CDR3 DNA sequence: TGTGCCAGCAGCGTAATACCGAACACTGAAGCTTTCTTT. Protein product: CASSVIPNTEAFF.

The J gene is TRBJ2-1, the V gene TRBV7-2; 7 nucleotides agree with TRBD2. Trimming removed 0 bases from V and 2 bases from J; junction bases left unmatched: 1. This CDR3 comprises 15 residues. Germline loops: CDR1 SGHTA, CDR2 FQGNSA. CDR3 in DNA: TGTGCCAGCAGCTTAGCGGGGGGGGCCTACAATGAGCAGTTCTTC. Encoded protein: CASSLAGGAYNEQFF.

This clone was found once. The same CDR3 is also encoded by other DNA sequences in this sample. This sequence joins TRBV9 and TRBJ1-5, with D tentatively TRBD1 (6 bases). V lost 0 bases and J 7 bases, leaving 11 bases between the germline ends. Germline assignment: CDR1 SGDLS and CDR2 YYNGEE. The CDR3 contains 14 residues. CDR3 region: CASSVGGAGQPQHF. For the CDR3, the DNA is TGTGCCAGCAGCGTAGGGGGGGCCGGGCAGCCCCAGCATTTT.

J is TRBJ2-7 and V is TRBV2; TRBD2 matches at 8 bases. The CDR3 runs 13 residues. The ends lost 8 bases at V and 3 bases at J; junction bases unmatched: 6. Per germline, CDR1 SNHLY and CDR2 FYNNEI. This CDR3 reads CASFRRGGYEQYF. As DNA, the CDR3 is TGTGCCAGCTTTAGACGGGGGGGCTACGAGCAGTACTTC.

The chain employs TRBV6-5 and TRBJ2-5; D remains unclear. Between the trimmed V and J ends, which lost 5 bases and 0 bases, there was a span of 13 bases. The length of the CDR3 is 15 residues. Per the germline V gene, CDR1 is MNHEY and CDR2 is SVGAGI. The CDR3 region is CASSGGSWYQETQYF. The CDR3, as DNA: TGTGCCAGCAGTGGTGGATCCTGGTACCAAGAGACCCAGTACTTC.

This chain joins TRBV9 and TRBJ1-2; 7 bases map to TRBD1. The V gene's germline CDR1 is SGDLS and CDR2 YYNGEE. CDR3 length equals 14 residues. Losses at the gene ends were 3 bases for V and 3 bases for J; bases not matched to a gene: 5. The CDR3 sequence: CASSDPTGYYGYTF. The CDR3 DNA reads TGTGCCAGCAGCGACCCGACAGGGTACTATGGCTACACCTTC.

This chain uses TRBV7-2 with TRBJ2-1; 10 nucleotides match TRBD2. The CDR3 runs to 16 residues. The V gene's germline CDR1 is SGHTA and CDR2 FQGNSA. V was clipped by 2 bases and J by 7 bases; unmatched bases: 8. This CDR3 reads CASSLRASGGGNEQFF. The DNA of the CDR3 is TGTGCCAGCAGCTTACGAGCTAGCGGGGGAGGGAATGAGCAGTTCTTC.

The CDR3 DNA reads TGCGCCAGCAGCCGCGGGGGAGAGGCGGAGACCCAGTACTTC. The encoded protein is CASSRGGEAETQYF. This rearrangement joins TRBV5-1 to TRBJ2-5, with 7 bases identical to TRBD2. The CDR3 length is 14 residues. V shed 4 bases and J 5 bases; nucleotides not matched to a gene: 8. In germline, CDR1 is SGHRS, CDR2 YFSETQ.

This chain joins TRBV29-1 and TRBJ2-7; D is possibly TRBD1 (6 bases). V lost 3 bases and J lost 6, with 15 bases in between. CDR1 SQVTM and CDR2 ANQGSEA come from the germline V gene. The CDR3 is 13 residues long. CDR3 amino acids: CSVDMQSRGEQYF. CDR3 DNA sequence: TGCAGCGTTGATATGCAATCCAGGGGCGAGCAGTACTTC.

The CDR3 DNA reads TGCGCCAGCAGCCCTGGACCGGGCGCCAACGTCCTGACTTTC. This sequence encodes CASSPGPGANVLTF. The chain recombines TRBV5-1 with TRBJ2-6; D is unclear. The ends were cut back, 4 bases at V and 7 bases at J, with 12 bases in the middle. CDR1 is SGHRS, CDR2 YFSETQ, per germline. The CDR3 sequence is 14 residues long.

The CDR3 protein is CASSWSTGAVSEQYF. CDR3 nucleotides: TGCGCCAGCAGTTGGTCGACAGGGGCCGTCTCCGAGCAGTACTTC. J is TRBJ2-7 and V is TRBV5-1, with 8 nucleotides matching TRBD1. Germline assignment: CDR1 SGHRS and CDR2 YFSETQ. J lost 6 bases, V lost 5 bases, and 13 bases had no gene match. This CDR3 is 15 amino acids long.

In its sample, this clone was seen once. In DNA, the CDR3 is TGTGCCAGCAGCACCGGGACTCCGAACACCGGGGAGCTGTTTTTT. Translated, it gives CASSTGTPNTGELFF. The chain has TRBV5-5 and TRBJ2-2; TRBD2 is a possible D gene (6 bases). CDR1 and CDR2 from the germline V gene are SGHKS and YYEKEE (reference sequence). The CDR3 contains 15 residues. Trimming removed 4 bases at V and 0 bases at J, with 10 bases between.

V and J are TRBV7-8 and TRBJ2-7, with D unclear. Germline CDR1 and CDR2: SGHVS and FQNEAQ. Trimming pared 1 base from V and 3 bases from J, leaving 13 bases between. CDR3 size: 15 residues. The CDR3 reads CASSLGSAGYYEQYF. Here the CDR3 DNA reads TGTGCCAGCAGCTTAGGAAGCGCCGGTTACTACGAGCAGTACTTC.

The J gene is TRBJ2-2, the V gene TRBV2; the D gene is possibly TRBD2 (5 bases). CDR3 length: 16 amino acids. In germline, CDR1 is SNHLY, CDR2 FYNNEI. Trimming pared 7 bases from V and 0 bases from J, leaving 15 bases between. The CDR3 sequence: CASNPKGVANTGELFF. CDR3 in DNA: TGTGCCAGCAACCCGAAGGGAGTAGCGAACACCGGGGAGCTGTTTTTT.

The rearrangement links TRBV29-1 to TRBJ2-2; unclear D gene. CDR3 length: 10 residues. The V end lost 4 bases, the J end lost 6 bases, and 3 bases lay between the germline ends. Germline V gene lookup returns CDR1 SQVTM and CDR2 ANQGSEA. The chain's CDR3 is CSVGSGELFF. The CDR3 bases are TGCAGCGTTGGTTCCGGGGAGCTGTTTTTT.

The V gene is TRBV28, the J gene TRBJ2-5; D gene uncertain. Germline values: CDR1 MDHEN, CDR2 SYDVKM. The length of the CDR3 is 11 residues. V lost 5 bases and J lost 11, with 12 bases in between. The CDR3 DNA reads TGTGCCAGCAGTCCTTCCATCCAGCAGTACTTC. Translated, it gives CASSPSIQQYF.

The rearrangement uses TRBV6-1 and TRBJ2-3; 9 bases are a match to TRBD2. The ends lost 8 bases at V and 1 base at J; junction bases unmatched: 7. This CDR3 has 15 amino acids. Germline assignment: CDR1 MNHNS and CDR2 SASEGT. The CDR3 DNA is TGTGCCAGCCTGGGCGGGGGGGCCGGCACAGATACGCAGTATTTT. Translated: CASLGGGAGTDTQYF.

This clone is a singleton in its sample. The chain is built from TRBV2 and TRBJ2-5, with 7 bases lining up with TRBD2. This CDR3 contains 15 residues. The germline gives CDR1 SNHLY, CDR2 FYNNEI. The trim removed 6 bases at V and 4 bases at J, leaving 11 bases unmatched. The DNA of the CDR3 is TGTGCCAGCAGAGTCGGGACCCCGGGGGGAGAGACCCAGTACTTC. This gives the protein CASRVGTPGGETQYF.

This chain connects TRBV28 to TRBJ2-7; 11 bases line up with TRBD1. The V gene's germline CDR1 is MDHEN and CDR2 SYDVKM. The CDR3 has 19 residues. V lost 3 bases, J lost 2 bases, and 15 bases stayed unmatched. The CDR3 spells CASSFDPGQGESRTYEQYF. The CDR3 DNA follows: TGTGCCAGCAGTTTTGATCCGGGACAGGGGGAAAGTCGAACCTACGAGCAGTACTTC.

This chain connects TRBV27 to TRBJ1-5, with D possibly being TRBD1 (5 bases). The CDR3 consists of 17 residues. The V gene's germline CDR1 is MNHEY and CDR2 SMNVEV (reference sequence). Trimming pared 0 bases from V and 2 bases from J, leaving 14 bases between. CDR3 sequence reads: CASSLSGGGRGNQPQHF. The CDR3 region has the DNA TGTGCCAGCAGTTTATCGGGGGGAGGGAGGGGCAATCAGCCCCAGCATTTT.

J is TRBJ2-3 and V is TRBV11-3, with D uncertain. V lost 5 bases to trimming and J lost 4 bases, with 13 bases between them. Germline values: CDR1 SGHNT, CDR2 YENEEA. The CDR3 covers 14 residues. Written as DNA, the CDR3 is TGTGCCAGCAGCCGAGAAGGGTTCCCAGATACGCAGTATTTT. As protein: CASSREGFPDTQYF. Full variable domain (outside the CDR3, taken from reference TRBV11-3 and TRBJ2-3): EAGVVQSPRYKIIEKKQPVAFWCNPISGHNTLYWYLQNLGQGPELLIRYENEEAVDDSQLPKDRFSAERLKGVDSTLKIQPAELGDSAVYLCASSREGFPDTQYFGPGTRLTVL.

The chain couples TRBV6-6 to TRBJ2-2; D is ambiguous. Trimming removed 3 bases from V and 10 bases from J, with 9 bases in between. This CDR3 has 12 amino acids. The germline V gene has CDR1 MNHNY and CDR2 SVGAGI (reference sequence). The CDR3 here is CASSYFGPELFF. Here the CDR3 DNA reads TGTGCCAGCAGTTATTTTGGTCCGGAGCTGTTTTTT.

In this sample, this clone turned up once. The chain couples TRBV5-8 to TRBJ2-3, with no clear D. The CDR3 totals 13 residues. CDR1 and CDR2 from the germline V gene are SGHTS and YDEGEE. V was pared by 1 base and J by 1 base, with 4 bases between. The chain's CDR3 is CASSLWGTDTQYF. In nucleotides, the CDR3 is TGTGCCAGCAGCTTGTGGGGCACAGATACGCAGTATTTT.

The V gene is TRBV4-2, the J gene TRBJ1-1; D not resolved. Trimming cost V 0 bases and J 3 bases, with 5 bases left between them. This CDR3 contains 13 residues. Germline V gene data show CDR1 as LGHNA and CDR2 as YNFKEQ. CDR3 protein: CASSQEGYTEAFF. The CDR3 coding sequence is TGTGCCAGCAGCCAAGAGGGTTACACTGAAGCTTTCTTT.

This clone was seen many times. This rearrangement joins TRBV19 to TRBJ1-2, with TRBD1 as a possible D gene (5 bases). In germline, CDR1 is LNHDA, CDR2 SQIVND (reference sequence). Trimming shortened V by 8 bases and J by 5 bases, and 6 bases separated the two germline ends. CDR3 length: 10 amino acids. The chain's CDR3 is CASGHYGYTF. Written as DNA, the CDR3 is TGTGCCAGTGGACATTATGGCTACACCTTC.

This CDR3 reads CASSQDGTGFSGANVLTF. CDR3 in DNA: TGTGCCAGCAGCCAAGACGGGACAGGGTTCTCTGGGGCCAACGTCCTGACTTTC. The gene calls are TRBV4-2 and TRBJ2-6, with TRBD1 matching 9 bases. V gave up 0 bases and J gave up 0 bases; unmatched junction bases: 3. This CDR3 comprises 18 residues. CDR1 and CDR2 from the germline V gene are LGHNA and YNFKEQ.

The rearrangement joins TRBV7-8 to TRBJ2-1; 7 positions agree with TRBD2. The CDR3 length is 16 residues. V gave up 1 base and J gave up 0 bases; unmatched junction bases: 3. The germline CDR1 and CDR2 sequences are SGHVS and FQNEAQ. The CDR3 protein is CASSLVGGSSYNEQFF. The CDR3 DNA reads as TGTGCCAGCAGCTTAGTAGGCGGGAGCTCCTACAATGAGCAGTTCTTC. The variable domain in full, with the rest retrieved from reference TRBV7-8 and TRBJ2-1, is GAGVSQSPRYKVAKRGQDVALRCDPISGHVSLFWYQQALGQGPEFLTYFQNEAQLDKSGLPSDRFFAERPEGSVSTLKIQRTQQEDSAVYLCASSLVGGSSYNEQFFGPGTRLTVL.

This clone is a singleton in its sample. V usage is TRBV6-5 and J usage is TRBJ1-6; D may be TRBD1 (5 bases). This CDR3 comprises 14 residues. With 6 bases removed from V and 7 bases from J, the gap between germline ends came to 13 bases. Germline V gene data show CDR1 as MNHEY and CDR2 as SVGAGI. CDR3 in amino acids: CASSQGGNNSPLHF. CDR3 nucleotide sequence: TGTGCCAGCAGCCAGGGAGGGAACAATTCACCCCTCCACTTT.

V gene TRBV7-9 combines with J gene TRBJ2-1; possibly TRBD2 for D (5 bases). V dropped 5 bases and J dropped 15 bases, with 14 bases sitting between them. CDR1 SEHNR and CDR2 FQNEAQ come from the germline V gene (reference sequence). The CDR3 consists of 11 residues. The CDR3 loop is CASSRTEGGFF. The CDR3 bases are TGTGCCAGCAGCCGGACTGAAGGTGGGTTCTTC.